The rows below give T cell receptor beta chains drawn from one sample of a study of cytomegalovirus exposure and HLA in healthy donors. Assay used: immunoSEQ multiplex PCR; TCRdb lists only in-frame clones, some missing. This sample yields hundreds of thousands of clones, of which about 89% are seen a single time; approximately 1% belongs to the top ten. Sequencing input: PBMCs. These receptor sequences come from a woman in her late teens or twenties in good health and CMV-seronegative. CDR3s include the opening cysteine and the closing phenylalanine or tryptophan. Fields, in order: clone size, D gene, V gene, J gene, CDR3 protein, CDR3 DNA. A D gene is named only where the DNA matches it firmly. Part of the rows lack a size; the others show once, few, many or a class for expanded clones.

.	TRBD1	TRBV18	TRBJ1-1	CASSPITGVNEAFF	TGTGCCAGCTCACCAATCACAGGGGTCAATGAAGCTTTCTTT
.	TRBD2	TRBV27	TRBJ2-7	CASSFRIAGGYEQYF	TGTGCCAGCAGTTTTAGGATAGCGGGAGGATACGAGCAGTACTTC
.	TRBD2	TRBV15	TRBJ2-7	CATSRTLGTTYEQYF	TGTGCCACCAGCAGGACACTCGGGACTACCTACGAGCAGTACTTC
.	.	TRBV7-3	TRBJ1-1	CASSAARWGENTEAFF	TGTGCCAGCAGCGCCGCTCGGTGGGGCGAGAACACTGAAGCTTTCTTT
.	TRBD1	TRBV13	TRBJ1-2	CASSLWGQGIYGYTF	TGTGCCAGCAGCTTATGGGGACAGGGTATCTATGGCTACACCTTC
.	TRBD1	TRBV4-2	TRBJ2-7	CASSQDPGGEGQYF	TGTGCCAGCAGCCAAGACCCAGGGGGCGAAGGTCAGTACTTC
.	.	TRBV7-2	TRBJ1-6	CASSLSLGGLPLHF	TGTGCCAGCAGCTTGAGTCTCGGGGGTCTACCCCTCCACTTT
few	TRBD1	TRBV5-1	TRBJ1-4	CASSFDREDEKLFF	TGCGCCAGCAGCTTTGACAGGGAGGATGAAAAACTGTTTTTT
.	.	TRBV5-5	TRBJ1-3	CASSLYFVASGNTIYF	TGTGCCAGCAGCTTGTACTTCGTAGCCTCTGGAAACACCATATATTTT
.	.	TRBV7-2	TRBJ2-7	CASSLARLTYEQYF	TGTGCCAGCAGCTTAGCGCGACTGACCTACGAGCAGTACTTC
.	.	TRBV29-1	TRBJ1-5	CSVGGGGDQPQHF	TGCAGCGTGGGGGGAGGAGGTGATCAGCCCCAGCATTTT
.	TRBD2	TRBV7-3	TRBJ2-2	CASSFQPVRGRRAGELFF	TGTGCCAGCAGCTTCCAACCCGTCCGCGGGAGAAGGGCCGGGGAGCTGTTTTTT
.	.	TRBV10-3	TRBJ2-3	CAINERPTDTQYF	TGTGCCATCAATGAGCGTCCCACAGATACGCAGTATTTT
.	TRBD1	TRBV10-3	TRBJ1-2	CAIASGQGYGYTF	TGTGCCATCGCATCGGGACAGGGGTATGGCTACACCTTC
.	.	TRBV18	TRBJ2-7	CASSSDKAYEQYF	TGTGCCAGCTCCTCGGACAAGGCGTACGAGCAGTACTTC
.	.	TRBV18	TRBJ2-1	CASSPDEIPSSYNEQFF	TGTGCCAGCTCACCGGATGAGATTCCTAGCTCCTACAATGAGCAGTTCTTC
.	TRBD1	TRBV5-1	TRBJ2-5	CASSPGTGNQETQYF	TGCGCCAGCAGCCCCGGGACAGGTAACCAAGAGACCCAGTACTTC
once	TRBD1	TRBV27	TRBJ1-1	CASNFQGANTEAFF	TGTGCCAGCAATTTTCAGGGGGCGAACACTGAAGCTTTCTTT
.	TRBD1	TRBV6-5	TRBJ1-2	CASSRGQGDGYTF	TGTGCCAGCAGTCGGGGACAGGGGGATGGCTACACCTTC
.	TRBD2	TRBV11-2	TRBJ2-3	CASSLARSGGVYGTDTQYF	TGTGCCAGCAGCTTAGCCCGAAGCGGGGGAGTTTATGGCACAGATACGCAGTATTTT
once	TRBD1	TRBV5-1	TRBJ1-2	CASSLNAGQGGLF	TGCGCCAGCAGCTTGAACGCGGGACAGGGGGGTCTTTTC
.	.	TRBV5-4	TRBJ2-7	CASSPTGLKYEQYF	TGTGCCAGCAGTCCCACAGGGCTCAAGTACGAGCAGTACTTC
.	.	TRBV21-1	TRBJ2-7	CASSKELTGGTPLCYEQYF	TGTGCCAGCAGCAAGGAACTGACAGGGGGTACTCCCCTCTGCTACGAGCAGTACTTC
.	.	TRBV29-1	TRBJ1-3	CSVARDSGNTIYF	TGCAGCGTTGCGAGGGACTCTGGAAACACCATATATTTT
.	TRBD2	TRBV7-9	TRBJ2-1	CASSFVRMTSYPNEQFF	TGTGCCAGCAGCTTTGTTCGGATGACTAGCTACCCCAATGAGCAGTTCTTC
.	.	TRBV7-2	TRBJ2-3	CASSQFRGTDTQYF	TGTGCCAGCAGCCAATTCAGGGGTACAGATACGCAGTATTTT
few	.	TRBV11-2	TRBJ1-1	CASSQLQGKPEAFF	TGTGCCAGCAGCCAATTACAGGGCAAACCTGAAGCTTTCTTT
.	.	TRBV6-5	TRBJ1-2	CASSYHRHVEGYTF	TGTGCCAGCAGTTACCACAGACATGTAGAGGGCTACACCTTC
.	TRBD1	TRBV7-2	TRBJ1-4	CASSLTGQGGLTNEKLFF	TGTGCCAGCAGCTTAACGGGACAGGGGGGTTTAACTAATGAAAAACTGTTTTTT
.	.	TRBV9	TRBJ1-1	CASSAGGVTEAFF	TGTGCCAGCAGCGCCGGGGGGGTCACTGAAGCTTTCTTT
.	.	TRBV18	TRBJ2-5	CASSPPWAQETQYF	TGTGCCAGCTCACCACCGTGGGCCCAAGAGACCCAGTACTTC
.	.	TRBV7-9	TRBJ1-1	CASNAEGRTEAFF	TGTGCCAGCAACGCGGAGGGGCGGACTGAAGCTTTCTTT
.	TRBD1	TRBV19	TRBJ1-6	CASSIAPTGGDSPLHF	TGTGCCAGTAGTATCGCCCCGACAGGGGGCGATTCACCCCTCCACTTT
few	TRBD2	TRBV7-9	TRBJ2-7	CASGPASGRAGDNEQYF	TGTGCCAGCGGACCAGCCAGCGGGAGGGCCGGAGATAACGAGCAGTACTTC
.	TRBD1	TRBV10-3	TRBJ1-5	CAIRDATGGNQPQHF	TGTGCCATCAGAGACGCGACAGGGGGTAATCAGCCCCAGCATTTT
.	TRBD1	TRBV29-1	TRBJ2-7	CSVDETGTYEQYF	TGCAGCGTTGATGAGACAGGGACCTACGAGCAGTACTTC
.	TRBD2	TRBV4-2	TRBJ2-7	CASTGGGYEQYF	TGTGCCAGCACGGGGGGAGGCTACGAGCAGTACTTC
once	.	TRBV18	TRBJ1-6	CASSPEVGSGYSPLHF	TGTGCCAGCTCACCAGAGGTTGGCAGCGGGTATTCACCCCTCCACTTT
.	.	TRBV6-5	TRBJ1-1	CASRRSRTEAFF	TGTGCCAGCAGACGGTCGAGAACTGAAGCTTTCTTT
.	.	TRBV9	TRBJ1-3	CASSPSGFVSGNTIYF	TGTGCCAGCAGCCCATCCGGGTTTGTCTCTGGAAACACCATATATTTT
.	TRBD1	TRBV10-1	TRBJ1-3	CASSTGVSGNTIYF	TGCGCCAGCAGTACAGGGGTCTCTGGAAACACCATATATTTT
.	TRBD1	TRBV4-1	TRBJ1-1	CASSQNRGGNTEAFF	TGCGCCAGCAGCCAGAACAGGGGGGGGAACACTGAAGCTTTCTTT
.	.	TRBV10-3	TRBJ2-3	CAISGPDTQYF	TGTGCCATCAGTGGGCCAGATACGCAGTATTTT
.	.	TRBV27	TRBJ1-1	CASSLTPDTEAFF	TGTGCCAGCAGTTTAACCCCGGACACTGAAGCTTTCTTT
.	TRBD2	TRBV4-1	TRBJ2-7	CASSHPSGGAYEQYF	TGCGCCAGCAGCCATCCTAGCGGGGGGGCCTACGAGCAGTACTTC
.	.	TRBV4-2	TRBJ1-1	CASSQPWKATEAFF	TGTGCCAGCAGCCAGCCTTGGAAAGCGACTGAAGCTTTCTTT
.	TRBD1	TRBV27	TRBJ2-7	CASTPGQGPLSYEQYF	TGTGCCAGCACCCCGGGACAGGGTCCCCTCTCTTACGAGCAGTACTTC
.	.	TRBV21-1	TRBJ1-2	CASSKGTEAF	TGTGCCAGCAGCAAAGGGACAGAAGCCTTC
once	TRBD2	TRBV15	TRBJ2-1	CATSRVVVAGEDEQFF	TGTGCCACCAGCAGAGTAGTAGTAGCGGGAGAGGATGAGCAGTTCTTC
.	.	TRBV4-3	TRBJ1-2	CASSPGQGTYGYTF	TGCGCCAGCAGCCCAGGGCAGGGGACCTATGGCTACACCTTC
.	.	TRBV7-9	TRBJ1-4	CASSFGSTGEKLFF	TGTGCCAGCAGCTTTGGATCCACAGGTGAAAAACTGTTTTTT
.	TRBD1	TRBV5-1	TRBJ1-1	CASSLGRARERQDRDTEAFF	TGCGCCAGCAGCTTGGGAAGGGCTCGTGAGAGACAGGACAGGGACACTGAAGCTTTCTTT